This TCR beta chain was sequenced for a study of blood T cell repertoires in COVID-19 (dated by TCRdb to 2020 to 2022). About the investigation overall: Samples covering the acute and convalescent phases of COVID-19 were provided by collaborators in the United States, Italy and Spain. Where available, HLA class I and class II types were taken from metadata supplied by the sample provider and were not determined by assay-based typing. The samples were drawn from two sources: the first 160 participants of the ongoing ImmuneRACE study, and 1,200 or so subjects contributed by 6 global collaborators. The material from the prospective study consisted of cDNA or gDNA derived from T cells, B-cell-depleted T cells, or PBMCs. Subjects who had been exposed to COVID-19, were actively infected with it, or had recovered from it provided the deeply sampled blood TCRbeta repertoires that made up the dataset. Nearly every sample came with metadata listing a de-identified subject ID, COVID-19 status, age in years and sex. The repertoires were made available in a free public database intended to serve as a resource for research on the immune response to SARS-CoV-2.

TCRbeta CDR3 regions were amplified from genomic DNA using the immunoSEQ Assay, a bias-controlled multiplex PCR. Regarding the original processing steps: The number of nucleated cells in each sample was estimated from the amplification of reference gene primers within the assay. Sequence reads were collapsed and filtered to measure the absolute abundance of every unique TCRbeta CDR3 rearrangement. For each sample, productive Simpson clonality was calculated as the square root of Simpson's diversity index across productive rearrangements. Imported from immuneACCESS, the table was reduced by TCRdb to in-frame sequences with V and J called. These copies leave out some clones; in studies compared against another copy, an unresolved V gene accounts for under half, and the cause of the remainder is not known. D and trimming were read from the DNA, whereas the V and J calls and clone size are those reported in that table. The sample table lists some 80,000 clones, approximately 80% of them with a count of one. The ten top clones hold approximately 10% of the sample.

Turning to this clone: Its specific antigen is unknown. Within one base of it there is no much larger clone, and no base qualities were kept.

Collaborating institutions collected whole blood in K2EDTA tubes following their own protocols. For TCRbeta analysis, collaborators shipped samples in one of three forms: frozen whole blood, isolated PBMCs, or DNA extracted from either of those sample types. General study outcomes and caveats: The quantity of clinical and demographic metadata differed by source and by participant and was supplied without curation.

The germline V gene provides CDR1 LGHNA and CDR2 YNFKEQ. The CDR3 starts with the cysteine, ends with the phenylalanine, and has 13 residues. The entry retains the CDR3 DNA only, 39 bases that are in frame from base 1. Unmatched junction bases come to 5, with V trimmed by 8 bases and J by 5 bases. The sequence was collected from a human donor in a cohort sampled during active COVID-19. The rearranged chain carries TRBV4-2 and TRBJ1-3, with 8 bases aligning to TRBD1. Sequenced material: peripheral blood. The bases read TGTGCCAGCTCGACAGGGGATCGAAACACCATATATTTT. This yields the protein CASSTGDRNTIYF.